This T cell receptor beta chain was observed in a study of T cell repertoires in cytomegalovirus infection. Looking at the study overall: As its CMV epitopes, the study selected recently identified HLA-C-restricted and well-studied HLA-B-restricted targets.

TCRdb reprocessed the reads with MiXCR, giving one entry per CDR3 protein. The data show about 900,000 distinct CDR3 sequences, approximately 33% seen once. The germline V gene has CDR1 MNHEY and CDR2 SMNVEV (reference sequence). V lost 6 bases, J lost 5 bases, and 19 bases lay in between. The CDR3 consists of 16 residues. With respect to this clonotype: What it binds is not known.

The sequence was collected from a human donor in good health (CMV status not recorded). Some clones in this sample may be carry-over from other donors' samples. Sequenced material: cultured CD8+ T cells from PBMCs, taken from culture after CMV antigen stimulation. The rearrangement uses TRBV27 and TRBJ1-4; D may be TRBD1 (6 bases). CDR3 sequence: CASSRGYLGANEKLFF. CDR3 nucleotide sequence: TGTGCCAGCAGCCGAGGCTATCTGGGGGCAAATGAAAAACTGTTTTTT.